This T cell receptor beta chain is drawn from a study of shared clonotypes between healthy human individuals. Study-level findings and limits: It was observed that about 5% of naive CD4 clonotypes were shared across four donors. Sampling involved blood alone; tissue repertoires likely differ.

Note on this clone: Antigen unknown.

On sorted subsets, replicate PCRs used 200 to 250 ng DNA, or some 28,000 T cell genomes. Libraries were prepared by immunoSEQ multiplex PCR; TCRdb keeps only in-frame clonotypes and omits some of them. The table has approximately 1.4 million clones, nearly 99% seen once; the top ten hold around 0.47%. The CDR3 is 17 residues long. Germline V lookup: CDR1 SGHAT, CDR2 FQNNGV. After removal of 3 bases from V and 0 bases from J, the junction contained 7 bases not matched to a gene. The clonotype was recovered from a man under 40 in good health. Sequencing input: naive CD4+ T cells sorted from blood. Sample subset: CD45RA+ positively selected. V and J are TRBV11-2 and TRBJ2-2; 7 nucleotides line up with TRBD2. DNA for the CDR3: TGTGCCAGCAGCTTCGCTGGACTAGAACCGAACACCGGGGAGCTGTTTTTT. This sequence encodes CASSFAGLEPNTGELFF.